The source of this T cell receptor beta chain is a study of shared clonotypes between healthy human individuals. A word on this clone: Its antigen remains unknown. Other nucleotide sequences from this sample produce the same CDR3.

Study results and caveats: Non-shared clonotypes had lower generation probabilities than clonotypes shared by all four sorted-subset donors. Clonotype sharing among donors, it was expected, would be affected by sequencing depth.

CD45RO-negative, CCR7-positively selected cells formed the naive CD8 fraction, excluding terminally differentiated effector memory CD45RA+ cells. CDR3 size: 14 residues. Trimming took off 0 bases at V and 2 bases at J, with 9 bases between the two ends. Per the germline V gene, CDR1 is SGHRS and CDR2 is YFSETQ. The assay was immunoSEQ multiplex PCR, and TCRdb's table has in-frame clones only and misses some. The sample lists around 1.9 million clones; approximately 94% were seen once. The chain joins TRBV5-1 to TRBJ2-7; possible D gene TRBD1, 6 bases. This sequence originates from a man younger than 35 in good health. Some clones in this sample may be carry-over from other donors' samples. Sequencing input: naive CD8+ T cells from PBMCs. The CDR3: CASSLVGGAYEQYF. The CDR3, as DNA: TGCGCCAGCAGCTTGGTTGGGGGCGCCTACGAGCAGTACTTC. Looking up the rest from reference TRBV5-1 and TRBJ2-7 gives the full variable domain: KAGVTQTPRYLIKTRGQQVTLSCSPISGHRSVSWYQQTPGQGLQFLFEYFSETQRNKGNFPGRFSGRQFSNSRSEMNVSTLELGDSALYLCASSLVGGAYEQYFGPGTRLTVT.